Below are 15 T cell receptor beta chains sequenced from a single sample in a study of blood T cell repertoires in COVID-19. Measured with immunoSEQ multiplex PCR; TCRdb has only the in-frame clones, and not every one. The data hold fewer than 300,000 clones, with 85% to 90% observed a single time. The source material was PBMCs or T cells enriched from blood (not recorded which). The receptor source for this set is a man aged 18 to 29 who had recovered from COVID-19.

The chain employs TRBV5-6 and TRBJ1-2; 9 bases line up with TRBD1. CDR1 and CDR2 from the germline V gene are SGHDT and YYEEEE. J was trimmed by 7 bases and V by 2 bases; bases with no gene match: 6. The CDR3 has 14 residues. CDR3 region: CASSFNRGRGGYTF. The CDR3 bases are TGTGCCAGCAGCTTTAACAGGGGGCGGGGTGGCTACACCTTC.

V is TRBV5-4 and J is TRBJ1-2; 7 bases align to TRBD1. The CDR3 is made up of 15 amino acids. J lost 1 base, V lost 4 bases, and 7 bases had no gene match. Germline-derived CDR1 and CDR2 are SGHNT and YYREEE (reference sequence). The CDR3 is CASSLQGGFNYGYTF. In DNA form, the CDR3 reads TGTGCCAGCAGCCTCCAAGGGGGCTTTAACTATGGCTACACCTTC.

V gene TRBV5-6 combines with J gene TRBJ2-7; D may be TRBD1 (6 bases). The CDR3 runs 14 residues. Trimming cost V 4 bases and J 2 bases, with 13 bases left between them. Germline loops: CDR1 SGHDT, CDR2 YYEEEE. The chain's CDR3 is CASSVRDNPYEQYF. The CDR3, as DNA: TGTGCCAGCAGCGTACGGGACAACCCCTACGAGCAGTACTTC.

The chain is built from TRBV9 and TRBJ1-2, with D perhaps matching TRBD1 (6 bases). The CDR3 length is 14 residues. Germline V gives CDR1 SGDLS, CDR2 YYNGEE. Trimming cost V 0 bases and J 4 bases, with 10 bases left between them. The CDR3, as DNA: TGTGCCAGCAGCGTAGGGGACACCCGCTATGGCTACACCTTC. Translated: CASSVGDTRYGYTF.

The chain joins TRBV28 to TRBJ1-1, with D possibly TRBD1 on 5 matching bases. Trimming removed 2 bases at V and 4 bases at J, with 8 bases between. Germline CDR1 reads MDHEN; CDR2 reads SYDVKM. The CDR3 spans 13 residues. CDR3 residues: CASSLGGSTEAFF. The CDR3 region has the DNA TGTGCCAGCAGTTTAGGGGGGAGCACTGAAGCTTTCTTT.

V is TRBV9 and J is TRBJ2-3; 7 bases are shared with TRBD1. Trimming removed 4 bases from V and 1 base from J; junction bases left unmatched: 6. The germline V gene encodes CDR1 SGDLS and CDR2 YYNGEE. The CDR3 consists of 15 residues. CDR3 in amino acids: CASSPQGIRTDTQYF. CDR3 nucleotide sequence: TGTGCCAGCAGCCCACAGGGGATACGCACAGATACGCAGTATTTT.

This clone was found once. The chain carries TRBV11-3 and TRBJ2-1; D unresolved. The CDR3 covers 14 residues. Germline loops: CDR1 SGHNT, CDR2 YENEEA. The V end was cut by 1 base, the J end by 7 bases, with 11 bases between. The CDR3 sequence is CASSLGFPGNEQFF. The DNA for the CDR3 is TGTGCCAGCAGCTTAGGATTCCCCGGGAATGAGCAGTTCTTC.

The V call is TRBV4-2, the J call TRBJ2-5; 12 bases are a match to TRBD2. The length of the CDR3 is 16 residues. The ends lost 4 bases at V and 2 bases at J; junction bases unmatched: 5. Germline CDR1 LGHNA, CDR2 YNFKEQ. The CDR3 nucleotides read TGTGCCAGCAGCCTTGGACTAGCGGGGACACAAGAGACCCAGTACTTC. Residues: CASSLGLAGTQETQYF.

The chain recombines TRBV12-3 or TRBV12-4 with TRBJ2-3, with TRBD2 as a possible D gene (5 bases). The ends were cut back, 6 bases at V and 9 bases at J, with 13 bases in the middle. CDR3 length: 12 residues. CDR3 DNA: TGTGCCAGCAGCCCCGGAGGTGGAACGCAGTATTTT. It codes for CASSPGGGTQYF.

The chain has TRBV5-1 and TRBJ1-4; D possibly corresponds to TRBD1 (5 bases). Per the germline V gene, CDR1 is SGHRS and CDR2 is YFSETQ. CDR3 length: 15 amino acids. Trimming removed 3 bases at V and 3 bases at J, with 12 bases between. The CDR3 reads CASSSWTPPNEKLFF. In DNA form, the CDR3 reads TGCGCCAGCAGCTCATGGACACCCCCTAATGAAAAACTGTTTTTT.

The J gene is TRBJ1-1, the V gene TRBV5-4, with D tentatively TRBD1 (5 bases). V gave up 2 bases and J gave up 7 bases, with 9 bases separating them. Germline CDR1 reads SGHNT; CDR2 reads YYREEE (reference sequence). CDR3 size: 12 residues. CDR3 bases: TGTGCCAGCAGCTTCGGGGGAGGTGAAGCTTTCTTT. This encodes CASSFGGGEAFF.

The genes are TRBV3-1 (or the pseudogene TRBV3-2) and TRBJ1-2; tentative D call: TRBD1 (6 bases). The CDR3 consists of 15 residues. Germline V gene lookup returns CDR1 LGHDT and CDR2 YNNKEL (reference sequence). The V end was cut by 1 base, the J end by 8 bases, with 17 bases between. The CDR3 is CASSQVLPGAGGYTF. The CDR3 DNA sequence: TGTGCCAGCAGCCAAGTCCTCCCAGGGGCAGGAGGCTACACCTTC.

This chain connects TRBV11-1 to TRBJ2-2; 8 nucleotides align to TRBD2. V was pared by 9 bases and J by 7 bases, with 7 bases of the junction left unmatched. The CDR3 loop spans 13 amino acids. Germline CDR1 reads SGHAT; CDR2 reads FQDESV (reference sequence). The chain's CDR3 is CASGLAGFGELFF. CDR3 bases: TGTGCCAGTGGGCTAGCGGGTTTCGGGGAGCTGTTTTTT.

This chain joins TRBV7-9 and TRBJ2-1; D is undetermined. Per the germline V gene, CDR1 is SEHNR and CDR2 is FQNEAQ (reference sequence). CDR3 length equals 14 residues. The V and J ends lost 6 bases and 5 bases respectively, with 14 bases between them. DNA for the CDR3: TGTGCCAGCAGTCTAGAGACCTTGAACAATGAGCAGTTCTTC. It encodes CASSLETLNNEQFF.

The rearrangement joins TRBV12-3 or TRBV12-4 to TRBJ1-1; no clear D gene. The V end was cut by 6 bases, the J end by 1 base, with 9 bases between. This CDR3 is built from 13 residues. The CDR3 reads CASRPPENTEAFF. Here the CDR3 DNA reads TGTGCCAGCAGACCCCCAGAGAACACTGAAGCTTTCTTT.